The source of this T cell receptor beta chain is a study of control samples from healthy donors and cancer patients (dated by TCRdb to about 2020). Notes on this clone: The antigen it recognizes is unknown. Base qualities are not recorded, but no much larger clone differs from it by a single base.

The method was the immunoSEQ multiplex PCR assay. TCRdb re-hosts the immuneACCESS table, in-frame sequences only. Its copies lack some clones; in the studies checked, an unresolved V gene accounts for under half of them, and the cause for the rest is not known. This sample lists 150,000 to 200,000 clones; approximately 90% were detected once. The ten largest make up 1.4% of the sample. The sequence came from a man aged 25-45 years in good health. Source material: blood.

The base sequence is TGTGCCAGCAGCGAGGGGACGACGCAGGAAGCTTTCTTT. Its translation reads: CASSEGTTQEAFF. The sequence is built from TRBV5-4 and TRBJ1-1; matching of 5 bases hints at TRBD1 as the D gene. V is pared back by 4 bases and J by 8 bases, with 15 bases lying between the germline termini. Its CDR3 holds 13 amino acids, cysteine through phenylalanine. The kept DNA is CDR3 alone, 39 bases in frame from the first base. The CDR1 and CDR2 encoded by the germline V gene (reference sequence) are SGHNT and YYREEE. With the rest looked up from the reference TRBV5-4 and TRBJ1-1 genes rather than sequenced, the full variable domain is ETGVTQSPTHLIKTRGQQVTLRCSSQSGHNTVSWYQQALGQGPQFIFQYYREEENGRGNFPPRFSGLQFPNYSSELNVNALELDDSALYLCASSEGTTQEAFFGQGTRLTVV.